The 3 T cell receptor beta chains below all came from one sample that was sequenced in a study of blood T cell repertoires in COVID-19 (TCRdb year 2020). Receptor amplification or capture employed the immunoSEQ multiplex PCR assay. Sourced from immuneACCESS, this table was stored by TCRdb with only in-frame sequences that have V and J called. A share of the clones is absent; for the studies checked, an unresolved V gene accounts for under half, and the remainder has no known explanation. The table for this sample lists around 130,000 clones; roughly 80% of them were counted only once. About 18% of the sample rests with the top ten. The specimen was peripheral blood. The receptor source for this set is a woman aged 80 or over with acute or convalescent COVID-19.

V gene TRBV5-4 combines with J gene TRBJ1-2; maybe TRBD1 (5 bases). V shed 4 bases and J shed 3 bases, with 19 bases lying between them. Germline CDR1 SGHNT, CDR2 YYREEE (reference sequence). The CDR3 is 16 amino acids. The CDR3 bases are TGTGCCAGCAGCCCAAAACAGGCGGGGGTTTACTATGGCTACACCTTC. Residues: CASSPKQAGVYYGYTF.

V usage is TRBV25-1 and J usage is TRBJ2-7, with D maybe TRBD1 (6 bases). V shed 5 bases and J shed 6 bases, with 14 bases lying between them. The CDR3 is 13 residues long. Germline assignment: CDR1 MGHDK and CDR2 SYGVNS. The CDR3, as DNA: TGTGCCAGCAGTTCGACAGGAGCCAGCGAGCAGTACTTC. It is translated as CASSSTGASEQYF.

This rearrangement joins TRBV2 to TRBJ2-6, with D possibly being TRBD1 (5 bases). Germline V gene data show CDR1 as SNHLY and CDR2 as FYNNEI. The CDR3 is 14 amino acids. V lost 6 bases to trimming and J lost 1 base, with 7 bases between them. DNA of the CDR3: TGTGCCAGCAGCGGACAATCTGGGGCCAACGTCCTGACTTTC. Its protein product is CASSGQSGANVLTF.